A selection of T cell receptor beta chains follows, all from one sample in a study of regulatory T cells in long-lasting Graves disease. TCRdb reprocessed the multiplex PCR reads via MiXCR and lists one record per CDR3 protein. The sample has roughly 520,000 distinct CDR3 sequences; about 12% are singletons. The same sample was also used in a study of T cells in Graves' hyperthyroidism and ophthalmopathy.

The sequencing used peripheral blood mononuclear cells (PBMCs), collected at new diagnosis, from a patient treated with antithyroid drugs. The receptors were gathered from a woman in her twenties or thirties with Graves disease. Each CDR3 is given with its conserved first and last residue. A D gene is named only where the DNA matches it firmly. Clone size is given for some rows only: seen once, a few or many times, or a class if the clone is expanded.

V: TRBV20-1; size: many; J: TRBJ2-1; D: TRBD1; CDR3: CSATGQGHLREQFF; DNA: TGCAGTGCTACGGGACAGGGACATTTACGGGAGCAGTTCTTC
V: TRBV11-3; size: many; J: TRBJ1-6; D: -; CDR3: CASSLESGFGSPLHF; DNA: TGTGCCAGCAGCTTAGAGTCGGGGTTTGGTTCACCCCTCCACTTT
V: TRBV7-3; size: many; J: TRBJ2-7; D: -; CDR3: CASSSKPGPNYEQYF; DNA: TGTGCCAGCAGCTCCAAGCCGGGACCCAACTACGAGCAGTACTTC
V: TRBV6-2/TRBV6-3; size: few; J: TRBJ1-3; D: -; CDR3: CASNYDSSNSGNTIYF; DNA: TGTGCCAGCAACTACGACAGTTCCAACTCTGGAAACACCATATATTTT
V: TRBV4-1; size: -; J: TRBJ2-1; D: -; CDR3: CTSSRGGAEGYNEQFF; DNA: TGCACCAGCAGCCGCGGCGGGGCGGAGGGCTACAATGAGCAGTTCTTC
V: TRBV7-6; size: many; J: TRBJ2-7; D: TRBD2; CDR3: CASSLGTSGGYEQYF; DNA: TGTGCCAGCAGCTTGGGGACTAGCGGGGGCTACGAGCAGTACTTC
V: TRBV13; size: many; J: TRBJ2-7; D: TRBD1; CDR3: CASSTRQGPAYEQYF; DNA: TGTGCCAGCAGCACCAGACAGGGTCCAGCCTACGAGCAGTACTTC
V: TRBV7-2; size: -; J: TRBJ2-3; D: -; CDR3: CASSLGLTWDTQYF; DNA: TGTGCCAGCAGCTTAGGGCTAACCTGGGATACGCAGTATTTT
V: TRBV12-3/TRBV12-4; size: many; J: TRBJ1-3; D: -; CDR3: CASSPRGNTIYF; DNA: TGTGCCAGCAGCCCTCGTGGAAACACCATATATTTT
V: TRBV19; size: few; J: TRBJ1-1; D: -; CDR3: CASSIRRPNTEAFF; DNA: TGTGCCAGTAGTATACGGCGGCCGAACACTGAAGCTTTCTTT
V: TRBV30; size: many; J: TRBJ2-2; D: -; CDR3: CAWNWQSTGELFF; DNA: TGTGCCTGGAATTGGCAGTCCACCGGGGAGCTGTTTTTT
V: TRBV6-1; size: few; J: TRBJ1-5; D: -; CDR3: CASSQTGLSNQPQHF; DNA: TGTGCCAGCAGTCAGACCGGGCTAAGCAATCAGCCCCAGCATTTT
V: TRBV18; size: many; J: TRBJ1-1; D: -; CDR3: CASSPGAVGTMTFF; DNA: TGTGCCAGCTCACCAGGGGCAGTGGGGACTATGACTTTCTTT
V: TRBV5-8; size: many; J: TRBJ1-2; D: -; CDR3: CASSLFSRQNYGYTF; DNA: TGTGCCAGCAGCTTGTTTAGCAGGCAAAACTATGGCTACACCTTC
V: TRBV11-2; size: many; J: TRBJ2-7; D: TRBD2; CDR3: CASSLVRSGRSGEQYF; DNA: TGTGCCAGCAGCTTAGTAAGGAGCGGGAGATCTGGCGAGCAGTACTTC
V: TRBV20-1; size: many; J: TRBJ2-1; D: TRBD2; CDR3: CSANPTGGSYNEQFF; DNA: TGCAGTGCAAACCCGACGGGGGGTTCCTACAATGAGCAGTTCTTC
V: TRBV20-1; size: many; J: TRBJ2-4; D: -; CDR3: CSARDRDLLAKNIQYF; DNA: TGCAGTGCTAGAGATCGGGACCTACTAGCCAAAAACATTCAGTACTTC
V: TRBV11-3; size: many; J: TRBJ2-1; D: -; CDR3: CASSLVPIYSPGYEQFF; DNA: TGTGCCAGCAGCTTAGTTCCCATCTATTCACCCGGGTATGAGCAGTTCTTC
V: TRBV30; size: -; J: TRBJ2-7; D: -; CDR3: CAWSAAGSGSYEQYF; DNA: TGTGCCTGGAGTGCGGCCGGGTCTGGCTCGTACGAGCAGTACTTC
V: TRBV11-1; size: many; J: TRBJ2-7; D: TRBD2; CDR3: CASSLMKTSGFDEQYF; DNA: TGTGCCAGCAGCTTAATGAAGACTAGCGGGTTTGACGAGCAGTACTTC
V: TRBV7-9; size: -; J: TRBJ2-1; D: TRBD2; CDR3: CASSSPSGGSYNEQFF; DNA: TGTGCCAGCAGCTCCCCTAGCGGGGGGTCCTACAATGAGCAGTTCTTC
V: TRBV18; size: many; J: TRBJ1-6; D: TRBD1; CDR3: CASSQDRGLRPLHF; DNA: TGTGCCAGCTCCCAGGACAGGGGCCTTCGACCCCTCCACTTT
V: TRBV3-1; size: many; J: TRBJ1-5; D: -; CDR3: CASSQDLNQPQHF; DNA: TGCGCCAGCAGCCAAGATTTGAATCAGCCCCAGCATTTT
V: TRBV18; size: -; J: TRBJ2-7; D: TRBD1; CDR3: CASSPPRTGGTYEQYF; DNA: TGTGCCAGCTCACCCCCTCGGACAGGGGGAACCTACGAGCAGTACTTC
V: TRBV7-2; size: many; J: TRBJ2-1; D: TRBD2; CDR3: CASSPGTSRYNEQFF; DNA: TGTGCCAGCAGCCCCGGGACTAGCCGCTACAATGAGCAGTTCTTC
V: TRBV27; size: many; J: TRBJ2-7; D: TRBD2; CDR3: CASSKRGTSGSYEQYF; DNA: TGTGCCAGCAGTAAGAGAGGGACTAGCGGGAGTTACGAGCAGTACTTC
V: TRBV12-3/TRBV12-4; size: many; J: TRBJ2-7; D: -; CDR3: CASSLVIGTPNEQYF; DNA: TGTGCCAGCAGTTTAGTTATCGGGACTCCCAACGAGCAGTACTTC
V: TRBV19; size: -; J: TRBJ1-5; D: -; CDR3: CASSPRAGHSNQPQHF; DNA: TGTGCCAGTAGTCCCCGGGCAGGCCATAGCAATCAGCCCCAGCATTTT
V: TRBV19; size: -; J: TRBJ1-1; D: -; CDR3: CASSIGAPGRWNTEAFF; DNA: TGTGCCAGTAGTATAGGGGCGCCGGGACGGTGGAACACTGAAGCTTTCTTT
V: TRBV6-1; size: few; J: TRBJ2-5; D: -; CDR3: CASIFEETQYF; DNA: TGTGCCAGCATATTCGAAGAGACCCAGTACTTC
V: TRBV11-2; size: many; J: TRBJ2-5; D: TRBD1; CDR3: CASSVNRGTQETQYF; DNA: TGTGCCAGCAGCGTAAACAGGGGGACCCAAGAGACCCAGTACTTC
V: TRBV5-1; size: few; J: TRBJ2-2; D: TRBD2; CDR3: CASSGNLAGGPPGELFF; DNA: TGCGCCAGCAGCGGGAACTTAGCGGGAGGGCCCCCCGGGGAGCTGTTTTTT
V: TRBV7-2; size: many; J: TRBJ2-7; D: -; CDR3: CASSLRERALEQYF; DNA: TGTGCCAGCAGCCTCCGGGAGAGAGCACTCGAGCAGTACTTC
V: TRBV10-2; size: many; J: TRBJ2-5; D: -; CDR3: CASSPDTDQETQYF; DNA: TGCGCCAGCAGCCCGGACACAGACCAAGAGACCCAGTACTTC
V: TRBV12-3/TRBV12-4; size: many; J: TRBJ1-3; D: -; CDR3: CASKNRDNSGNTIYF; DNA: TGTGCCAGCAAAAACAGGGACAACTCTGGAAACACCATATATTTT
V: TRBV2; size: -; J: TRBJ2-5; D: -; CDR3: CASSEDRYQETQYF; DNA: TGTGCCAGCAGTGAAGACAGGTACCAAGAGACCCAGTACTTC
V: TRBV19; size: -; J: TRBJ2-1; D: -; CDR3: CATGTSSSYDEQFF; DNA: TGTGCCACCGGGACCTCCAGCTCCTACGATGAGCAGTTCTTC
V: TRBV11-2; size: many; J: TRBJ1-1; D: -; CDR3: CASSLELATEAFF; DNA: TGTGCCAGCAGCTTAGAATTGGCCACTGAAGCTTTCTTT
V: TRBV7-3; size: -; J: TRBJ2-2; D: -; CDR3: CASSLGGAGTGELFF; DNA: TGTGCCAGCAGCTTAGGAGGGGCGGGGACCGGGGAGCTGTTTTTT
V: TRBV7-9; size: many; J: TRBJ2-4; D: TRBD1; CDR3: CASSFGTDPFFDIQYF; DNA: TGTGCCAGCAGCTTCGGGACAGATCCCTTTTTTGACATTCAGTACTTC
V: TRBV6-2/TRBV6-3; size: -; J: TRBJ1-1; D: -; CDR3: CASRDKGNTLKAFF; DNA: TGTGCCAGCAGGGACAAGGGGAATACACTGAAAGCTTTCTTT
V: TRBV19; size: few; J: TRBJ2-1; D: TRBD2; CDR3: CASSVSGAYNEQFF; DNA: TGTGCCAGTAGTGTTAGCGGGGCCTACAATGAGCAGTTCTTC
V: TRBV7-9; size: -; J: TRBJ1-2; D: TRBD1; CDR3: CASSFGQGAYGYTF; DNA: TGTGCCAGCAGCTTCGGACAGGGGGCCTATGGCTACACCTTC
V: TRBV7-8; size: many; J: TRBJ1-4; D: -; CDR3: CASSLVGIELFF; DNA: TGTGCCAGCAGCTTAGTTGGAATAGAACTGTTTTTT